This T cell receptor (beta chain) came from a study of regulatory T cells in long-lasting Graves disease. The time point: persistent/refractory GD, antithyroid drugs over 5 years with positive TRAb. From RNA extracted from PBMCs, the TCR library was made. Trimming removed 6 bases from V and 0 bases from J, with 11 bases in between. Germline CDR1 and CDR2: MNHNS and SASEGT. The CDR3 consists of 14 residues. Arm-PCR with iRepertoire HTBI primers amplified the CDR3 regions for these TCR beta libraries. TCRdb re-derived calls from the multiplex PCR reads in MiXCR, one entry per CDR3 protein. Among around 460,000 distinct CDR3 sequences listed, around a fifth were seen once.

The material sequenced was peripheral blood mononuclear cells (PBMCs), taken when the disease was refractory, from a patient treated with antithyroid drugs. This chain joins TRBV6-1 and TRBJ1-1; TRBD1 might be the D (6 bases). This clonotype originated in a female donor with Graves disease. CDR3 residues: CASRTDSMNTEAFF. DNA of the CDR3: TGTGCCAGCAGGACGGACAGCATGAACACTGAAGCTTTCTTT.